The sample holds a few counts of the clone carrying this T cell receptor beta chain. Its specificity is not known. The entry originates in a study of T-cell memory formation after mild COVID-19. One entry per CDR3 protein results from TCRdb running MiXCR on the 5' RACE reads. The sample contains approximately 400,000 distinct CDR3 sequences, 20% to 25% of which appear only once. Overall study findings and caveats: Contracting CD4+ clones lay largely in CM and EM, with CD8+ ones residing in EMRA. The SARS-CoV-2 specificity of second-wave clones reaching peak at day 37 remained unverified. Memory from before infection featured some responding clones, which suggests cross-reactive memory joined.

CDR1 and CDR2 (germline): LGHNA, YSLEER. This CDR3 is 14 amino acids long. The junction had 8 bases not matched to a gene; V was cut back by 1 base and J by 9 bases. This sequence was found in an adult woman who had mild COVID-19 (a few samples of this study predate the infection). Cell type and time point are not known. The chain carries TRBV4-3 and TRBJ2-5; 7 positions match TRBD1. The specimen was PBMCs or a T cell subset sorted from them (not recorded which). CDR3 bases: TGCGCCAGCAGCCAAGGACAGGGCGGTGGGTCCCAGTACTTC. It yields the protein CASSQGQGGGSQYF.